The 26 T cell receptor beta chains below all came from one sample that was sequenced in a study of blood T cells in healthy people across ages. The authors ran a second PCR of 7 to 11 cycles using a sample-barcoded 5' primer and a J-beta primer mix. TCRdb analysed the 5' RACE reads with MiXCR anew, one entry per CDR3 protein. Here the sample spans 1.8 million or so distinct CDR3 sequences, 39% being singletons. The sequenced sample was blood. All receptors derive from a human donor in good health.

V is TRBV6-2 or TRBV6-3 and J is TRBJ2-5; 7 bases line up with TRBD2. CDR1 is MNHEY and CDR2 is SVGEGT in the germline V gene. V lost 2 bases and J lost 0; bases outside the gene matches: 6. This CDR3 has 16 residues. The CDR3: CASSYLPGGYQETQYF. In nucleotides, the CDR3 is TGTGCCAGCAGTTACCTCCCCGGGGGGTACCAAGAGACCCAGTACTTC.

The chain joins TRBV12-3 or TRBV12-4 to TRBJ2-4; TRBD2 matches at 7 bases. The CDR3 extends over 12 amino acids. Trimming removed 3 bases from V and 13 bases from J; junction bases left unmatched: 6. The chain's CDR3 is CASSFLAERQYF. The CDR3 DNA sequence: TGTGCCAGCAGTTTTCTAGCGGAAAGGCAGTACTTC.

V gene TRBV20-1 combines with J gene TRBJ1-5, with D possibly TRBD1 on 6 matching bases. This CDR3 region has 13 residues. Looked up from germline, CDR1 is DFQATT and CDR2 is SNEGSKA (reference sequence). V gave up 6 bases and J gave up 4 bases, with 13 bases separating them. The DNA for the CDR3 is TGCAGTGCCCGGACAGCCCTTAATCAGCCCCAGCATTTT. Protein: CSARTALNQPQHF.

With regard to this clonotype: A much larger clone is a single base away; this may be a read error. The DNA is omitted, as the CDR3 cannot be located on it reliably, and the CDR3 follows TCRdb's listing. Here the CDR3 reads CSVGQGANVRTF. V usage is TRBV29-1 and J usage is TRBJ2-6. Germline CDR1 SQVTM, CDR2 ANQGSEA. The CDR3 adds up to 12 amino acids, both ends counted.

This chain links TRBV21-1 with TRBJ2-7; TRBD1 is the table's D call and was not checked against the DNA. TRBV21-1 is a listed pseudogene. The CDR3 covers 16 residues. CDR3 in DNA: TGTGCCAGCAGCAGACGGACAGGGGGCAGACGATACGAGCAGTACTTC. Translating gives CASSRRTGGRRYEQYF.

A few counts support this clonotype. The V and J genes are TRBV27 and TRBJ2-3; D gene ambiguous. Germline V lookup: CDR1 MNHEY, CDR2 SMNVEV (reference sequence). V gave up 6 bases and J gave up 5 bases, with 9 bases separating them. The CDR3 extends over 12 amino acids. The chain's CDR3 is CASSLQKDTQYF. CDR3 bases: TGTGCCAGCAGCCTACAGAAAGATACGCAGTATTTT.

CDR3 sequence: CSASPGQGIYGYTF. The DNA of the CDR3 is TGCAGTGCGTCTCCGGGACAGGGGATTTATGGCTACACCTTC. The chain has TRBV20-1 and TRBJ1-2; TRBD1 agrees at 10 bases. V lost 6 bases, J lost 5 bases, and 9 bases stayed unmatched. The germline V gene has CDR1 DFQATT and CDR2 SNEGSKA (reference sequence). CDR3 length: 14 residues.

This clonotype was picked up many times. V usage is TRBV6-4 and J usage is TRBJ2-7; a possible D gene is TRBD2 (5 bases). Deletions cut 2 bases from V and 7 bases from J, with 9 bases between. Germline V gene data show CDR1 as MRHNA and CDR2 as SNTAGT. This CDR3 is 12 amino acids long. Here the CDR3 DNA reads TGTGCCAGCAGTGACGAAGCGGTTGAGCAGTACTTC. Translation: CASSDEAVEQYF.

The chain employs TRBV12-5 and TRBJ1-5, with TRBD1 as a possible D gene (6 bases). CDR3 length: 15 amino acids. Deletions cut 1 base from V and 4 bases from J, with 11 bases between. The V gene's germline CDR1 is LGHNT and CDR2 FRNRAP. CDR3 DNA: TGTGCTAGTGGTTTGGCAGGGGCGCGGAATCAGCCCCAGCATTTT. Its protein product is CASGLAGARNQPQHF.

J is TRBJ2-7 and V is TRBV28, with D possibly being TRBD1 or TRBD2 (5 bases each). The CDR3 contains 14 residues. Deletions cut 6 bases from V and 2 bases from J, with 14 bases between. CDR1 and CDR2 from the germline V gene are MDHEN and SYDVKM. The CDR3 DNA sequence: TGTGCCAGCAGAGACGGGACGCGCGCCTACGAGCAGTACTTC. It translates to CASRDGTRAYEQYF.

Only a few counts were recorded for this clonotype. This rearrangement joins TRBV29-1 to TRBJ1-2; D is undetermined. V was clipped by 3 bases and J by 4 bases, with 9 bases between them. Germline V gene sequence: CDR1 SQVTM, CDR2 ANQGSEA. This CDR3 has 12 amino acids. The CDR3 DNA is TGCAGCGTTGAGCGGGGATTCTATGGCTACACCTTC. Translated: CSVERGFYGYTF.

As for this clonotype: A far larger clone is a single base away, which makes a read error likely. The CDR3 does not close with the conserved phenylalanine or tryptophan, likely indicating a read error. V is TRBV13 and J is TRBJ2-7, with D uncertain. The CDR3 is 13 residues long. V was clipped by 0 bases and J by 0 bases, with 3 bases between them. CDR1 is PRHDT and CDR2 is FYEKMQ in the germline V gene (reference sequence). The CDR3 loop reads CASSLGISYEQYC. For the CDR3, the DNA is TGTGCCAGCAGCTTAGGGATCTCCTACGAGCAGTACTGC.

In its sample, this clonotype was seen once. This chain connects TRBV7-3 to TRBJ1-2; TRBD1 agrees at 8 bases. CDR1 and CDR2 (germline): SGHTA, FQGTGA. The CDR3 is 15 amino acids. J lost 8 bases, V lost 1 base, and 9 bases had no gene match. The CDR3 DNA follows: TGTGCCAGCAGCTTAAATGGCAGGGGGCGAATCGGCTACACCTTC. It is translated as CASSLNGRGRIGYTF.

This clonotype was seen repeatedly, ten times or more. The chain combines TRBV7-9 with TRBJ2-7; D is ambiguous. The germline V and J ends were trimmed by 3 bases and 1 base, with 7 bases remaining between them. This CDR3 comprises 13 residues. The germline V gene has CDR1 SEHNR and CDR2 FQNEAQ (reference sequence). CDR3 DNA sequence: TGTGCCAGCAGCTTTGACGGGTCCTACGAGCAGTACTTC. It encodes CASSFDGSYEQYF.

Details on this clonotype: One end of the junction varies from germline; a read error may be responsible. This sequence joins TRBV29-1 and TRBJ2-1; 7 nucleotides match TRBD1. CDR3 length: 14 residues. Germline V CDR1 and CDR2: SQVTM, ANQGSEA. In DNA, the CDR3 is TGCAGCGTTAAAGAGGTGGCAGGGGGATTAGGGCAGTTCTTC. This sequence encodes CSVKEVAGGLGQFF.

The rearrangement links TRBV12-3 or TRBV12-4 to TRBJ1-2; D is ambiguous. This CDR3 has 13 amino acids. V was trimmed by 4 bases and J by 7 bases, leaving 13 bases between them. The CDR3 DNA sequence: TGTGCCAGCAGTTCGACGCCCAATAGTGGCTACACCTTC. Protein product: CASSSTPNSGYTF.

The J gene is TRBJ1-2, the V gene TRBV5-8; TRBD1 matches 8 bases. Trimming cost V 0 bases and J 8 bases; bases outside gene matches: 3. The CDR3 sequence is 13 residues long. The germline gives CDR1 SGHTS, CDR2 YDEGEE. The CDR3 region is CASSLGQGKGYTF. The CDR3 DNA sequence: TGTGCCAGCAGCTTGGGACAGGGGAAAGGCTACACCTTC. The entire variable domain, with the rest obtained from reference TRBV5-8 and TRBJ1-2, is as follows: EAGVTQSPTHLIKTRGQQATLRCSPISGHTSVYWYQQALGLGLQFLLWYDEGEERNRGNFPPRFSGRQFPNYSSELNVNALELEDSALYLCASSLGQGKGYTFGSGTRLTVV.

The rearrangement uses TRBV12-5 and TRBJ2-2; no reliable D call. CDR1 and CDR2 (germline): LGHNT, FRNRAP. The CDR3 length is 12 residues. V was clipped by 3 bases and J by 8 bases, with 7 bases between them. CDR3 nucleotide sequence: TGTGCTAGTGGTTTTTTAGCAGGGGAGCTGTTTTTT. This encodes CASGFLAGELFF.

V is TRBV12-3 or TRBV12-4 and J is TRBJ1-5; D gene uncertain. The CDR3 sequence is 13 residues long. Trimming pared 6 bases from V and 3 bases from J, leaving 9 bases between. CDR3 in DNA: TGTGCCAGCAGACTAAACTTCAATCAGCCCCAGCATTTT. Translation: CASRLNFNQPQHF.

Only a few counts were recorded for this clonotype. This chain joins TRBV20-1 and TRBJ2-7, with 9 nucleotides matching TRBD2. The V gene's germline CDR1 is DFQATT and CDR2 SNEGSKA (reference sequence). There are 15 residues in the CDR3. After removal of 3 bases from V and 7 bases from J, the junction contained 13 bases not matched to a gene. The CDR3 coding sequence is TGCAGTGCTAGGAGCATCGAGCGGGGGGCCTGGGAGCAGTACTTC. Protein product: CSARSIERGAWEQYF.

This clonotype was seen more than once but under ten times. The rearrangement uses TRBV11-3 and TRBJ2-1; 8 bases agree with TRBD2. The CDR3 runs 17 residues. Germline trimming cut 5 bases from V and 0 bases from J; bases unmatched to any gene: 9. The germline CDR1 and CDR2 sequences are SGHNT and YENEEA. The CDR3 sequence is CASSPIAGRSSYNEQFF. The CDR3 coding sequence is TGTGCCAGCAGCCCCATAGCGGGACGGAGCTCCTACAATGAGCAGTTCTTC.

The chain joins TRBV5-1 to TRBJ2-2, with 7 nucleotides matching TRBD1. V was clipped by 3 bases and J by 1 base; unmatched bases: 9. The CDR3 consists of 17 residues. Germline values: CDR1 SGHRS, CDR2 YFSETQ. CDR3 in amino acids: CASSSPQGRRNTGELFF. The CDR3 DNA reads TGCGCCAGCAGCTCGCCACAGGGGCGTCGGAACACCGGGGAGCTGTTTTTT.

The rearrangement uses TRBV4-1 and TRBJ1-4; D not certain. Germline CDR1 reads MGHRA; CDR2 reads YSYEKL. Trimming took off 2 bases at V and 11 bases at J, with 18 bases between the two ends. The CDR3 contains 15 residues. CDR3 nucleotides: TGCGCCAGCAGCCAATGGGGAGAAGAGACTGGGAAACTGTTTTTT. As protein: CASSQWGEETGKLFF.

The rearrangement uses TRBV19 and TRBJ2-5; D possibly uses TRBD1 or TRBD2 (5 bases each). The V gene's germline CDR1 is LNHDA and CDR2 SQIVND (reference sequence). V lost 3 bases and J lost 11, with 16 bases in between. This CDR3 has 13 residues. The CDR3 protein is CASSIGTYNEQYF. The CDR3 DNA sequence: TGTGCCAGTAGTATTGGGACCTACAATGAGCAGTACTTC.

This sequence joins TRBV3-1 and TRBJ1-2; D perhaps matches TRBD1 (5 bases). Germline CDR1 and CDR2: LGHDT and YNNKEL (reference sequence). Trimming stripped 0 bases from V and 6 bases from J, with 23 bases between. The CDR3 is made up of 18 amino acids. CDR3 sequence (DNA): TGTGCCAGCAGCCAAGATCTGGCTAGCGGACGGGGGGATGATGGCTACACCTTC. Its translation: CASSQDLASGRGDDGYTF.

The rearrangement uses TRBV20-1 and TRBJ1-1; the match to TRBD1 covers 8 bases. The CDR3 length is 16 residues. The V gene's germline CDR1 is DFQATT and CDR2 SNEGSKA (reference sequence). J lost 3 bases, V lost 5 bases, and 14 bases had no gene match. CDR3 sequence: CSAGGLGQEGYTEAFF. CDR3 nucleotide sequence: TGCAGTGCTGGGGGCTTGGGACAGGAGGGATACACTGAAGCTTTCTTT.